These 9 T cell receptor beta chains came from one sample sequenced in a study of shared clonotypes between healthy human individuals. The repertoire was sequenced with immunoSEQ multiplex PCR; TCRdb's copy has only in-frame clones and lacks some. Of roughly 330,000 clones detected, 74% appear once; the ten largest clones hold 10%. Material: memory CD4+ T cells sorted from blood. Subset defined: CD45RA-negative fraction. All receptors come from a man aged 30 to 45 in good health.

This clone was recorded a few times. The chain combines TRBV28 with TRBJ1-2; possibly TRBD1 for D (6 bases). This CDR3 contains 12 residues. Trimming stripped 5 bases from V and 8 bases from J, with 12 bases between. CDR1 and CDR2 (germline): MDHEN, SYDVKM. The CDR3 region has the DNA TGTGCCAGCAGTCGGTACAGGGACGGCTACACCTTC. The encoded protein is CASSRYRDGYTF.

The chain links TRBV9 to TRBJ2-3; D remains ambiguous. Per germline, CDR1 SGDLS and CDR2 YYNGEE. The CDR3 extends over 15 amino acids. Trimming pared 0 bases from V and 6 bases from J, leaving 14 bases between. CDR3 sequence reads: CASSVGPLRGDTQYF. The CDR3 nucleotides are TGTGCCAGCAGCGTAGGTCCCCTCCGTGGGGATACGCAGTATTTT.

CDR3 sequence reads: CASSSTSMSSYEQYF. The DNA of the CDR3 is TGTGCCAGCAGTTCGACTAGCATGAGCTCCTACGAGCAGTACTTC. This chain connects TRBV28 to TRBJ2-7, with 7 nucleotides matching TRBD2. The CDR3 runs 15 residues. CDR1 is MDHEN, CDR2 SYDVKM, per germline. Trimming at V came to 4 bases and at J to 0 bases, leaving 6 bases not matched to a gene.

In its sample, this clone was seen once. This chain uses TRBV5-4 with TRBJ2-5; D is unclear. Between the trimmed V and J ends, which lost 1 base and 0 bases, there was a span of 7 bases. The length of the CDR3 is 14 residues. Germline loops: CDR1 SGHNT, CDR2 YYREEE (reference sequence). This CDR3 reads CASSLRLDQETQYF. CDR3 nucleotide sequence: TGTGCCAGCAGCTTGAGACTGGACCAAGAGACCCAGTACTTC.

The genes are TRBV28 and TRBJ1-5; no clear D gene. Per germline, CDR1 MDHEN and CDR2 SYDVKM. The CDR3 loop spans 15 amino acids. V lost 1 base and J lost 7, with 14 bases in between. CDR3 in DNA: TGTGCCAGCAGTTTATCGGGTCACAGCGACCAGCCCCAGCATTTT. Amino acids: CASSLSGHSDQPQHF.

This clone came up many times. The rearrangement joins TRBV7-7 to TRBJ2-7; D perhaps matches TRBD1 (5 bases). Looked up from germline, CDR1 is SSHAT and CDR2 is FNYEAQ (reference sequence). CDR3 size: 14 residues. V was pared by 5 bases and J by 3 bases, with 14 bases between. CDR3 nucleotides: TGTGCCAGCAGCGCCTCAGGGAATCTCTACGAGCAGTACTTC. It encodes CASSASGNLYEQYF.

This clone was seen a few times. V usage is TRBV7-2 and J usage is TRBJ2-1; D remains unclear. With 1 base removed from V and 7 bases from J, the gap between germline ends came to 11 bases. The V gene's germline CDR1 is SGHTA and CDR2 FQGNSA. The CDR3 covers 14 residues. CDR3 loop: CASSLVAVGNEQFF. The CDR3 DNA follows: TGTGCCAGCAGCTTAGTGGCAGTCGGAAATGAGCAGTTCTTC.

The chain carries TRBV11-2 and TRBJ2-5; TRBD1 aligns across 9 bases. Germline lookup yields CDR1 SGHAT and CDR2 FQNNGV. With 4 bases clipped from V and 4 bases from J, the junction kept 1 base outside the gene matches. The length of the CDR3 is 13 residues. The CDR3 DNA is TGTGCCAGCAGCTCGGGACAGGGAGAGACCCAGTACTTC. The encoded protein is CASSSGQGETQYF.

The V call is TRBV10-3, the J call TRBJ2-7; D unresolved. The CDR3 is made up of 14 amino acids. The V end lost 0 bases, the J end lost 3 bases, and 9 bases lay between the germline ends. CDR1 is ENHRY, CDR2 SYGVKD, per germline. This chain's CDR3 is CAISESTAGYEQYF. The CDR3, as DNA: TGTGCCATCAGTGAGTCGACTGCTGGCTACGAGCAGTACTTC.